Following are 21 T cell receptor beta chains from one sample sequenced in a study of identical twins. From the 5' RACE reads, TCRdb called clonotypes with MiXCR, one entry per CDR3 protein. The table has some 630,000 distinct CDR3 sequences, less than 9% seen once. Separately, the same data were catalogued under a study of yellow fever vaccine responses in identical twins.

Sequencing was carried out using PBMCs. The receptors were sampled from a young woman in good health.

Points on this clonotype: One end of the junction is discordant with germline, which a read error may explain. V and J are TRBV11-1 and TRBJ2-1; 10 nucleotides line up with TRBD2. This CDR3 is built from 15 residues. Germline CDR1 SGHAT, CDR2 FQDESV (reference sequence). The CDR3 loop is CASSLAGDTYNEQFF. The CDR3 coding sequence is TGTGCCAGCAGCCTAGCGGGAGATACCTACAATGAGCAGTTCTTC.

This clonotype was observed many times. The chain carries TRBV27 and TRBJ2-3; TRBD2 matches at 12 bases. J gave up 5 bases and V 8 bases, and 11 bases lay outside the gene matches. Germline loops: CDR1 MNHEY, CDR2 SMNVEV (reference sequence). The CDR3 is 16 residues long. The DNA of the CDR3 is TGTGCCAGCGCGCCCAGACTAGCGGGAGTACAAGATACGCAGTATTTT. This codes for CASAPRLAGVQDTQYF.

In this sample, this clonotype turned up a few times. The chain recombines TRBV24-1 with TRBJ1-1; TRBD1 matches at 7 bases. Germline values: CDR1 KGHDR, CDR2 SFDVKD. The length of the CDR3 is 13 residues. The trim removed 7 bases at V and 5 bases at J, leaving 6 bases unmatched. Here the CDR3 DNA reads TGTGCCACCAGGGACAGGTTAAGTACTGAAGCTTTCTTT. This codes for CATRDRLSTEAFF.

This clonotype was found a few times. The chain links TRBV7-9 to TRBJ2-1, with D perhaps TRBD2 (6 bases). Trimming stripped 2 bases from V and 2 bases from J, with 13 bases between. This CDR3 region has 16 residues. CDR1 is SEHNR and CDR2 is FQNEAQ in the germline V gene (reference sequence). CDR3 in amino acids: CASSLLGGTPYNEQFF. CDR3 sequence (DNA): TGTGCCAGCAGCTTACTTGGCGGGACCCCCTACAATGAGCAGTTCTTC. Full variable domain (outside the CDR3, taken from reference TRBV7-9 and TRBJ2-1): DTGVSQNPRHKITKRGQNVTFRCDPISEHNRLYWYRQTLGQGPEFLTYFQNEAQLEKSRLLSDRFSAERPKGSFSTLEIQRTEQGDSAMYLCASSLLGGTPYNEQFFGPGTRLTVL.

This clonotype occurred a few times. The V gene is TRBV10-3, the J gene TRBJ2-3; tentatively, D is TRBD2 (7 bases). CDR3 length: 13 amino acids. Trimming removed 11 bases from V and 2 bases from J, with 14 bases in between. Germline CDR1 ENHRY, CDR2 SYGVKD. The CDR3 sequence is CAAGAGDTDTQYF. The CDR3 nucleotides read TGTGCCGCGGGGGCGGGGGACACAGATACGCAGTATTTT.

This clonotype was found a few times. The J gene is TRBJ1-6, the V gene TRBV6-5; D is uncertain. This CDR3 comprises 14 residues. CDR1 MNHEY and CDR2 SVGAGI come from the germline V gene. V was clipped by 2 bases and J by 6 bases, with 8 bases between them. CDR3 nucleotide sequence: TGTGCCAGCAGTTACGTACAGACTAATTCACCCCTCCACTTT. This translates into CASSYVQTNSPLHF.

This chain links TRBV5-1 with TRBJ1-1, with D perhaps matching TRBD1 (6 bases). The CDR3 is 17 residues long. V was shortened by 0 bases and J by 0 bases, with 15 bases between the two germline ends. Germline V gene lookup returns CDR1 SGHRS and CDR2 YFSETQ. The CDR3 loop reads CASSLARSRGLNTEAFF. CDR3 nucleotides: TGCGCCAGCAGCTTGGCCAGATCCAGGGGACTGAACACTGAAGCTTTCTTT.

This chain links TRBV28 with TRBJ2-3; 8 nucleotides align to TRBD2. The length of the CDR3 is 16 residues. Per germline, CDR1 MDHEN and CDR2 SYDVKM. V lost 1 base, J lost 0 bases, and 3 bases stayed unmatched. In DNA, the CDR3 is TGTGCCAGCAGTTTATTCACTAGCGGTAGCACAGATACGCAGTATTTT. Its translation is CASSLFTSGSTDTQYF.

The table lists this clonotype with a few counts. The chain links TRBV10-3 to TRBJ2-5; the D is unclear. The CDR3 contains 14 residues. Germline loops: CDR1 ENHRY, CDR2 SYGVKD. V lost 0 bases to trimming and J lost 6 bases, with 11 bases between them. In DNA form, the CDR3 reads TGTGCCATCAGTGAGTCCGGCGGTCCCAAGACCCAGTACTTC. It codes for CAISESGGPKTQYF.

The sample holds a few counts of this clonotype. CDR3 coding DNA: TGCAGTGCTAGTCGCGACAGGGGAACTGAAGCTTTCTTT. This codes for CSASRDRGTEAFF. The V and J genes are TRBV20-1 and TRBJ1-1; 8 nucleotides align to TRBD1. Germline CDR1 reads DFQATT; CDR2 reads SNEGSKA (reference sequence). V shed 3 bases and J 5 bases; nucleotides not matched to a gene: 5. The CDR3 spans 13 residues.

This clonotype was detected only a few times. V gene TRBV20-1 combines with J gene TRBJ2-3; D call uncertain. Germline loops: CDR1 DFQATT, CDR2 SNEGSKA (reference sequence). V was trimmed by 5 bases and J by 2 bases, leaving 8 bases between them. This CDR3 is built from 12 residues. CDR3 amino acids: CSAPWVTDTQYF. CDR3 DNA sequence: TGCAGTGCTCCTTGGGTCACAGATACGCAGTATTTT.

This clonotype was counted a few times. This sequence joins TRBV5-1 and TRBJ2-7; 7 nucleotides match TRBD1. The CDR3 spans 14 residues. Trimming cost V 4 bases and J 3 bases; bases outside gene matches: 7. Germline-derived CDR1 and CDR2 are SGHRS and YFSETQ. The CDR3 DNA sequence: TGCGCCAGCAGCCGGACCGGACAGGACTACGAGCAGTACTTC. Its translation is CASSRTGQDYEQYF. Complete variable domain (other parts from reference TRBV5-1 and TRBJ2-7): KAGVTQTPRYLIKTRGQQVTLSCSPISGHRSVSWYQQTPGQGLQFLFEYFSETQRNKGNFPGRFSGRQFSNSRSEMNVSTLELGDSALYLCASSRTGQDYEQYFGPGTRLTVT.

In its sample, this clonotype was seen many times. CDR3 nucleotides: TGTGCCAGCAGATATGACAGGATAAACACTGAAGCTTTCTTT. It yields the protein CASRYDRINTEAFF. This rearrangement joins TRBV7-9 to TRBJ1-1; maybe TRBD1 (6 bases). This CDR3 comprises 14 residues. CDR1 is SEHNR, CDR2 FQNEAQ, per germline (reference sequence). V was shortened by 6 bases and J by 2 bases, with 13 bases between the two germline ends.

This clonotype has ten or more counts. The chain carries TRBV7-8 and TRBJ1-4; 7 nucleotides align to TRBD1. The CDR3 has 12 residues. V trimming: 5 bases; J trimming: 16 bases; junction bases outside the gene matches: 10. Germline CDR1 reads SGHVS; CDR2 reads FQNEAQ. CDR3 nucleotide sequence: TGTGCCAGCAGCCGAGACCAGGGGGTTCCGTTTTTT. Protein sequence: CASSRDQGVPFF.

This clonotype appeared a few times. The chain joins TRBV9 to TRBJ2-1; 7 nucleotides match TRBD2. Germline lookup yields CDR1 SGDLS and CDR2 YYNGEE. The CDR3 runs 12 residues. The ends lost 2 bases at V and 9 bases at J; junction bases unmatched: 2. CDR3 coding DNA: TGTGCCAGCAGCGTTCGGGAGGCTGAGCAGTTCTTC. It is translated as CASSVREAEQFF. Full variable domain (rest looked up from reference TRBV9 and TRBJ2-1): DSGVTQTPKHLITATGQRVTLRCSPRSGDLSVYWYQQSLDQGLQFLIQYYNGEERAKGNILERFSAQQFPDLHSELNLSSLELGDSALYFCASSVREAEQFFGPGTRLTVL.

Many counts were recorded for this clonotype. This chain's CDR3 is CASTVGYNSPLHF. The CDR3 DNA follows: TGTGCCAGCACCGTGGGATATAATTCACCCCTCCACTTT. The V and J genes are TRBV12-3 or TRBV12-4 and TRBJ1-6, with D hard to call. Deletions cut 7 bases from V and 4 bases from J, with 8 bases between. The CDR3 loop spans 13 amino acids.

This clonotype was counted only a few times. The J gene is TRBJ2-3, the V gene TRBV6-5; D gene unclear. CDR1 MNHEY and CDR2 SVGAGI come from the germline V gene. The CDR3 consists of 13 residues. V was cut by 4 bases and J by 2 bases, with 7 bases left in between. The CDR3 nucleotides read TGTGCCAGCAGTTCCGACGCCACAGATACGCAGTATTTT. This sequence encodes CASSSDATDTQYF.

The chain joins TRBV29-1 to TRBJ1-2; D is ambiguous. V was cut by 7 bases and J by 2 bases, with 8 bases left in between. Germline V gene sequence: CDR1 SQVTM, CDR2 ANQGSEA. This CDR3 contains 11 residues. Written as DNA, the CDR3 is TGCAGCGGTTCGGAGAACTATGGCTACACCTTC. It translates to CSGSENYGYTF.

This clonotype was found a few times. The V call is TRBV2, the J call TRBJ2-3; possible D gene TRBD2, 5 bases. The V gene lost 4 bases and the J gene lost 0 bases, with 17 bases spanning the gap. CDR1 and CDR2 (germline): SNHLY, FYNNEI. CDR3 length: 17 amino acids. The DNA of the CDR3 is TGTGCCAGCAGTGGGCCCGCCGCCCGCGGGAGCACAGATACGCAGTATTTT. Translated: CASSGPAARGSTDTQYF. Full variable domain (remainder filled in from reference TRBV2 and TRBJ2-3): EPEVTQTPSHQVTQMGQEVILRCVPISNHLYFYWYRQILGQKVEFLVSFYNNEISEKSEIFDDQFSVERPDGSNFTLKIRSTKLEDSAMYFCASSGPAARGSTDTQYFGPGTRLTVL.

In its sample, this clonotype was seen a few times. This chain connects TRBV7-2 to TRBJ2-3; 12 nucleotides match TRBD2. V lost 4 bases to trimming and J lost 4 bases; unmatched junction nucleotides: 6. The CDR3 loop spans 16 amino acids. In germline, CDR1 is SGHTA, CDR2 FQGNSA. For the CDR3, the DNA is TGTGCCAGCAGCTACACGACTAGCGGGGGCGCAGATACGCAGTATTTT. Translated, it gives CASSYTTSGGADTQYF.

This clonotype was seen repeatedly, ten times or more. This chain joins TRBV3-1 and TRBJ2-3, with TRBD1 identical over 7 bases. Germline values: CDR1 LGHDT, CDR2 YNNKEL (reference sequence). Trimming removed 3 bases from V and 4 bases from J; junction bases left unmatched: 4. The CDR3 is 14 residues long. The CDR3 sequence is CASSHPTGPDTQYF. CDR3 sequence (DNA): TGTGCCAGCAGCCACCCGACAGGGCCAGATACGCAGTATTTT.